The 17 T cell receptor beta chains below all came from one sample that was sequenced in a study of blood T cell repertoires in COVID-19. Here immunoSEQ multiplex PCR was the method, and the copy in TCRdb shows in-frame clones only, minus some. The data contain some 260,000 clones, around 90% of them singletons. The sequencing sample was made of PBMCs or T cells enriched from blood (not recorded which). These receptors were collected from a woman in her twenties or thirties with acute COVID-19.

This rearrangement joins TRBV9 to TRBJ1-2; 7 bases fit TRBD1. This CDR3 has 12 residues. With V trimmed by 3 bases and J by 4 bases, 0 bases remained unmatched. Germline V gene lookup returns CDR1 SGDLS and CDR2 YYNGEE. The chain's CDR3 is CASSGDSYGYTF. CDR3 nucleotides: TGTGCCAGCAGCGGGGACAGCTATGGCTACACCTTC.

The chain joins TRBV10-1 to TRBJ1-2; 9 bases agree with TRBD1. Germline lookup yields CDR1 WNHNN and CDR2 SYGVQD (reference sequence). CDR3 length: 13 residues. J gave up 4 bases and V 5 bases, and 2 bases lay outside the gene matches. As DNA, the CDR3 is TGCGCCAGCAGTCCGACAGGGGGCTATGGCTACACCTTC. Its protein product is CASSPTGGYGYTF.

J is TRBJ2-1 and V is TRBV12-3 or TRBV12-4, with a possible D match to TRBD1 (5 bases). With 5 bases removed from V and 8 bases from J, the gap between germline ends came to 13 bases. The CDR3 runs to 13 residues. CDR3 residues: CASSATREYEQFF. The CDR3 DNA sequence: TGTGCCAGCAGTGCAACCAGGGAATATGAGCAGTTCTTC.

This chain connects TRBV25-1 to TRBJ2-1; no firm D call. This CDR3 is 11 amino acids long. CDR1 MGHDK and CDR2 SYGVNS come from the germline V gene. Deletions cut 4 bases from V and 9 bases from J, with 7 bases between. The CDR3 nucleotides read TGTGCCAGCAGTGGAGCATCTGAGCAGTTCTTC. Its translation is CASSGASEQFF.

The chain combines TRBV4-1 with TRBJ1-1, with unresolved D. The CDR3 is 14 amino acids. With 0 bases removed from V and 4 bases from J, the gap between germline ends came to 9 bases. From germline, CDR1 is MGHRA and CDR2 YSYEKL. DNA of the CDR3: TGCGCCAGCAGCCAAGATCTAAGAGGCACTGAAGCTTTCTTT. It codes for CASSQDLRGTEAFF.

The CDR3 reads CASSLDWRQNSYEQYF. DNA for the CDR3: TGTGCCAGCAGTTTAGATTGGCGGCAGAACTCCTACGAGCAGTACTTC. This rearrangement joins TRBV28 to TRBJ2-7; D is undetermined. This CDR3 spans 16 amino acids. The V end lost 2 bases, the J end lost 0 bases, and 14 bases lay between the germline ends. Germline CDR1 reads MDHEN; CDR2 reads SYDVKM.

Here the CDR3 DNA reads TGTGCCAGCAACTTAAGGGGGGGGAATGAAAAACTGTTTTTT. As protein: CASNLRGGNEKLFF. The gene calls are TRBV28 and TRBJ1-4, with D maybe TRBD1 (6 bases). Germline-derived CDR1 and CDR2 are MDHEN and SYDVKM. The CDR3 has 14 residues. V was pared by 7 bases and J by 5 bases, with 14 bases between. The entire variable domain, with the rest obtained from reference TRBV28 and TRBJ1-4, is as follows: DVKVTQSSRYLVKRTGEKVFLECVQDMDHENMFWYRQDPGLGLRLIYFSYDVKMKEKGDIPEGYSVSREKKERFSLILESASTNQTSMYLCASNLRGGNEKLFFGSGTQLSVL.

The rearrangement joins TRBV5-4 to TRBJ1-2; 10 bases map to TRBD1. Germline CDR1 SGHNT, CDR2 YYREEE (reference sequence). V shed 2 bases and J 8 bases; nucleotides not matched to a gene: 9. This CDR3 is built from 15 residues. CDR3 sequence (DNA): TGTGCCAGCAGCTTCCCGGGACAGGGGATGGGAGGCTACACCTTC. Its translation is CASSFPGQGMGGYTF.

CDR3 DNA sequence: TGTGCCAGCGGGGACAGGAGCTCCTATAATTCACCCCTCCACTTT. It yields the protein CASGDRSSYNSPLHF. The V and J genes are TRBV6-5 and TRBJ1-6; 8 nucleotides line up with TRBD1. Germline trimming cut 8 bases from V and 0 bases from J; bases unmatched to any gene: 3. This CDR3 comprises 15 residues. Germline CDR1 is MNHEY and CDR2 is SVGAGI.

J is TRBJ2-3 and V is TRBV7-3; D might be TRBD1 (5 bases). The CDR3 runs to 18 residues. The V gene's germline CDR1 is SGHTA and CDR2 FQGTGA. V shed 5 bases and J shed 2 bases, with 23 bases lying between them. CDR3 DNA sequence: TGTGCCAGCAGCCCAAGGACACCTAACTCCTTACTCACAGATACGCAGTATTTT. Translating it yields CASSPRTPNSLLTDTQYF. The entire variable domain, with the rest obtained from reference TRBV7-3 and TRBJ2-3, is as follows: GAGVSQTPSNKVTEKGKYVELRCDPISGHTALYWYRQSLGQGPEFLIYFQGTGAADDSGLPNDRFFAVRPEGSVSTLKIQRTERGDSAVYLCASSPRTPNSLLTDTQYFGPGTRLTVL.

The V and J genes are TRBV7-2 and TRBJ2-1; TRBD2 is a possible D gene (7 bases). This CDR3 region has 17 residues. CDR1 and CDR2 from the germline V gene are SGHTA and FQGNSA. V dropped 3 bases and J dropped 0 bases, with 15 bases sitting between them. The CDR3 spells CASSLLWRGHSYNEQFF. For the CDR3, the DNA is TGTGCCAGCAGCTTGCTATGGCGGGGGCACTCCTACAATGAGCAGTTCTTC.

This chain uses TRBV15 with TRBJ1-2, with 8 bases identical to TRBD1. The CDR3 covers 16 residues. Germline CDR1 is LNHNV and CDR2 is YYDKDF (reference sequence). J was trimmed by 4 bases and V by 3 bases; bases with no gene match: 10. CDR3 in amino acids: CATSRGDRTLLYGYTF. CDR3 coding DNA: TGTGCCACCAGCAGGGGGGACAGGACTCTCCTCTATGGCTACACCTTC.

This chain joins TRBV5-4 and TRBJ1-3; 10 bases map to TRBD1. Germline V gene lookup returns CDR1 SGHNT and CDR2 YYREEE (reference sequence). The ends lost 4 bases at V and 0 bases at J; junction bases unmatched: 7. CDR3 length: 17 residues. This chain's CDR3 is CASSREGQGFSGNTIYF. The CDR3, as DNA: TGTGCCAGCAGCCGAGAGGGACAGGGGTTCTCTGGAAACACCATATATTTT.

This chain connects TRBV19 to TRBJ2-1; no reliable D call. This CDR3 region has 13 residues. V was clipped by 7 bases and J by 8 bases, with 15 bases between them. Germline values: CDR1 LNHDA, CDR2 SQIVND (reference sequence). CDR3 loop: CASKTGWLDEQFF. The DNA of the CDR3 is TGTGCCAGTAAGACGGGTTGGCTCGATGAGCAGTTCTTC.

CDR3 nucleotide sequence: TGCAGCTCATCCCAGGGTTCACAGTGGGCAGAGACCCAGTACTTC. Protein sequence: CSSSQGSQWAETQYF. The rearrangement uses TRBV29-1 and TRBJ2-5, with a tentative D call TRBD1 (5 bases). Trimming removed 8 bases at V and 4 bases at J, with 23 bases between. Germline values: CDR1 SQVTM, CDR2 ANQGSEA. There are 15 residues in the CDR3.

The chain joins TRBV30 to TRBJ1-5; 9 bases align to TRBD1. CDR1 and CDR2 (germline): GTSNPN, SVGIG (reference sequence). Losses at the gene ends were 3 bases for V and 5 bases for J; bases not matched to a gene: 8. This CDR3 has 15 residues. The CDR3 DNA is TGTGCCTGGAGGGGCCGGGGACAGGGTTATCAGCCCCAGCATTTT. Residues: CAWRGRGQGYQPQHF.

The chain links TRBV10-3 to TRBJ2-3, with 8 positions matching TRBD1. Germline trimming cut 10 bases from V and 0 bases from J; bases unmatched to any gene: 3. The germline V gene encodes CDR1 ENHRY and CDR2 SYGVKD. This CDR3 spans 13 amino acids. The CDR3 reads CATRQGSTDTQYF. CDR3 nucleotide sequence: TGTGCCACCAGACAGGGGAGCACAGATACGCAGTATTTT.